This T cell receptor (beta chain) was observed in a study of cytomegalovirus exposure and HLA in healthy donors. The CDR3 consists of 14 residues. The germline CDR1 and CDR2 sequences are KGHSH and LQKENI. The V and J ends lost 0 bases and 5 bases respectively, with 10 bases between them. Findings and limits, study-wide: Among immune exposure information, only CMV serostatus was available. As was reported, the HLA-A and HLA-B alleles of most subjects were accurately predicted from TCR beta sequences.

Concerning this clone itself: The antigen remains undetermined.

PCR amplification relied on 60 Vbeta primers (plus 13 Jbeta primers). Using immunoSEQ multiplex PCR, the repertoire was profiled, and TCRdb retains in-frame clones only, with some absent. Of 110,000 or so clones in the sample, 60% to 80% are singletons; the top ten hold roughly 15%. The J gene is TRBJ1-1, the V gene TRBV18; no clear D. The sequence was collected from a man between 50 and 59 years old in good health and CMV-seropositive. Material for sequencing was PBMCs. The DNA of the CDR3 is TGTGCCAGCTCACCACCCGAGGTGAGGACTGAAGCTTTCTTT. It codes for CASSPPEVRTEAFF.